This T cell receptor beta chain was retrieved from a study of blood T cells in healthy people across ages. PBMCs numbering at least 7 million were isolated per sample. Note on this clonotype: No antigen is known for it.

Together with a sample-barcoded 5' primer, a J-beta primer mix was included in a second PCR lasting about 6 to 12 cycles. MiXCR, applied by TCRdb to the 5' RACE reads, yields one record per CDR3 protein. The top ten clones hold roughly 6.3% of a sample with over 1,200,000 distinct CDR3 sequences, 55% to 75% of them seen once. General study findings and limits: A conclusive naive versus antigen-experienced comparison was prevented by the unsorted PBMCs. There were more naive CD4+ cells and higher diversity in long-lived donors than in aged donors.

The receptor comes from a man aged 18 to 30 in good health. Sequenced material: blood.

The CDR3 sequence is CASSVRGGELFF. Here the CDR3 DNA reads TGTGCCAGCAGTGTTCGGGGCGGGGAGCTGTTTTTT. The V and J genes are TRBV9 and TRBJ2-2; a possible D gene is TRBD2 (5 bases). The CDR3 sequence is 12 residues long. The V end lost 5 bases, the J end lost 7 bases, and 9 bases lay between the germline ends. Germline assignment: CDR1 SGDLS and CDR2 YYNGEE.